This paragraph covers one T cell receptor beta chain sequence. The germline V gene encodes CDR1 SGHDT and CDR2 YYEEEE. This CDR3 has 13 amino acids. The V and J ends lost 6 bases and 2 bases respectively, with 9 bases between them. The source of the sample is a study of blood T cell repertoires in COVID-19. The assay was immunoSEQ multiplex PCR, and TCRdb's table has in-frame clones only and misses some. Altogether roughly 120,000 clones are present, about 88% being singletons, with the ten largest covering about 3.5%. This chain joins TRBV5-6 and TRBJ2-1; possible D gene TRBD2, 5 bases. The clonotype was recovered from a man over 45 with active COVID-19. The specimen sequenced was peripheral blood. The CDR3 sequence is CASTREAYNEQFF. CDR3 bases: TGTGCCAGCACGAGGGAAGCCTACAATGAGCAGTTCTTC.